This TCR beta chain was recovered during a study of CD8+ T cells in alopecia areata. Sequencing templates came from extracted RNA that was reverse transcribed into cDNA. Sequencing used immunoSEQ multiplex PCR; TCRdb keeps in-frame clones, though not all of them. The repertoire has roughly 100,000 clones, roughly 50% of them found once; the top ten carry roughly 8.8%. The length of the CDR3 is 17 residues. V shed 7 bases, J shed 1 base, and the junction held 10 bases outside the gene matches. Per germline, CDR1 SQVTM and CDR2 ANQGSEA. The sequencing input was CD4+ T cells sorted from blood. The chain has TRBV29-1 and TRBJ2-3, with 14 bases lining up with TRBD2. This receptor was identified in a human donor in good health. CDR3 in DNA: TGCAGCGCAGCGGGACTAGCGGGGGCGCTCCGCACAGATACGCAGTATTTT. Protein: CSAAGLAGALRTDTQYF.